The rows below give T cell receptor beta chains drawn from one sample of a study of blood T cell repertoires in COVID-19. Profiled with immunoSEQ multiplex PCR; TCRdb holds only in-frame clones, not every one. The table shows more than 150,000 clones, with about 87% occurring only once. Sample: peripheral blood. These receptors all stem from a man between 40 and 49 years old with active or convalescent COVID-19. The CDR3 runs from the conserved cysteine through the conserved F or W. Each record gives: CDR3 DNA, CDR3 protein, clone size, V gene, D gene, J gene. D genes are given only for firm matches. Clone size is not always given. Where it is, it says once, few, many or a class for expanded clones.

cdr3_nt: TGTGCCAGTAGTATTCTAAGTCGAGAGTTGAACACTGAAGCTTTCTTT; cdr3_aa: CASSILSRELNTEAFF; clone_size: -; v_call: TRBV19; d_call: -; j_call: TRBJ1-1
cdr3_nt: TGCGCCAGCAGCCCCCCCGGGACAGGGAACGGGAACACTGAAGCTTTCTTT; cdr3_aa: CASSPPGTGNGNTEAFF; clone_size: -; v_call: TRBV5-1; d_call: TRBD1; j_call: TRBJ1-1
cdr3_nt: TGTGCCAGTAGTATAGAGAGCCTGGGTCGGGACTTCTATGGCTACACCTTC; cdr3_aa: CASSIESLGRDFYGYTF; clone_size: -; v_call: TRBV19; d_call: -; j_call: TRBJ1-2
cdr3_nt: TGTGCCAGCAGCACACTAGCGGGGGTAATCTACCACAATGAGCAGTTCTTC; cdr3_aa: CASSTLAGVIYHNEQFF; clone_size: -; v_call: TRBV27; d_call: TRBD2; j_call: TRBJ2-1
cdr3_nt: TGTGCCAGCAGCGCCAGCCGGGTACGGGAGCAGTACTTC; cdr3_aa: CASSASRVREQYF; clone_size: -; v_call: TRBV7-8; d_call: -; j_call: TRBJ2-7
cdr3_nt: TGCAGCGTGGCCCTGACAGGGGGCATAGGGGCCACTGAAGCTTTCTTT; cdr3_aa: CSVALTGGIGATEAFF; clone_size: -; v_call: TRBV29-1; d_call: TRBD1; j_call: TRBJ1-1
cdr3_nt: TGTGCCAGCAGTAGACAGGGCTGCGAGCAGTACTTC; cdr3_aa: CASSRQGCEQYF; clone_size: -; v_call: TRBV6-4; d_call: TRBD1; j_call: TRBJ2-7
cdr3_nt: TGTGCCAGCAGCTTAATCGCTAGCGGCTACGAGCAGTACTTC; cdr3_aa: CASSLIASGYEQYF; clone_size: -; v_call: TRBV7-2; d_call: TRBD2; j_call: TRBJ2-7
cdr3_nt: TGTGCCAGCAGCCCTCGGGGGGAGGGGAACACTGAAGCTTTCTTT; cdr3_aa: CASSPRGEGNTEAFF; clone_size: -; v_call: TRBV3-1/TRBV3-2; d_call: -; j_call: TRBJ1-1
cdr3_nt: TGTGCCAGCAGCTTAGTCTCGGACAGTGCCTACAATGAGCAGTTCTTC; cdr3_aa: CASSLVSDSAYNEQFF; clone_size: -; v_call: TRBV11-2; d_call: -; j_call: TRBJ2-1
cdr3_nt: TGTGCCAGCAGTCCTCTCGGACTAGCGGAATACAATGAGCAGTTCTTC; cdr3_aa: CASSPLGLAEYNEQFF; clone_size: -; v_call: TRBV2; d_call: TRBD2; j_call: TRBJ2-1
cdr3_nt: TGTGCCAGCAGCCACCCTATGCCGGGAGACCACGAGCAGTACTTC; cdr3_aa: CASSHPMPGDHEQYF; clone_size: -; v_call: TRBV3-1/TRBV3-2; d_call: -; j_call: TRBJ2-7
cdr3_nt: TGTGCCAGCAGCCCTGCCTTGCGACAGGGGACCTATGGCTACACCTTC; cdr3_aa: CASSPALRQGTYGYTF; clone_size: -; v_call: TRBV3-1/TRBV3-2; d_call: TRBD1; j_call: TRBJ1-2
cdr3_nt: TGTGCCAGCTCACCCCTAGCCATACAAGAGACCCAGTACTTC; cdr3_aa: CASSPLAIQETQYF; clone_size: -; v_call: TRBV18; d_call: -; j_call: TRBJ2-5
cdr3_nt: TGCGCCAGCAGCCACCGACAGGGGGCCGGGGGCACTGAAGCTTTCTTT; cdr3_aa: CASSHRQGAGGTEAFF; clone_size: -; v_call: TRBV4-1; d_call: TRBD1; j_call: TRBJ1-1
cdr3_nt: TGCGCCAGCAGCCCCAAGTCGGCGGCGAGCTCCTACAATGAGCAGTTCTTC; cdr3_aa: CASSPKSAASSYNEQFF; clone_size: once; v_call: TRBV4-1; d_call: -; j_call: TRBJ2-1
cdr3_nt: TGTGCCAGCAGCCAAGTTATTCGTGACGGTACAGGGGGCACTGAAGCTTTCTTT; cdr3_aa: CASSQVIRDGTGGTEAFF; clone_size: -; v_call: TRBV3-1/TRBV3-2; d_call: TRBD1; j_call: TRBJ1-1
cdr3_nt: TGCGCCAGCAGCTTGACTCAGGGTCATCCACCCCTCCACTTT; cdr3_aa: CASSLTQGHPPLHF; clone_size: -; v_call: TRBV5-1; d_call: -; j_call: TRBJ1-6
cdr3_nt: TGTGCCAGCAGCCACGACAGGGCGCCCCTCCACTTT; cdr3_aa: CASSHDRAPLHF; clone_size: -; v_call: TRBV3-1/TRBV3-2; d_call: TRBD1; j_call: TRBJ1-6
cdr3_nt: TGCGCCAGCAGCCAAGCTAGCGGTAGCTCCTACGAGCAGTACTTC; cdr3_aa: CASSQASGSSYEQYF; clone_size: -; v_call: TRBV4-3; d_call: TRBD2; j_call: TRBJ2-7
cdr3_nt: TGTGCCAGTAAACGGGACAGAGAAAATTCACCCCTCCACTTT; cdr3_aa: CASKRDRENSPLHF; clone_size: -; v_call: TRBV2; d_call: TRBD1; j_call: TRBJ1-6
cdr3_nt: TGTGCCAGCAGTCCATCCTCAGGAGAGACCCAGTACTTC; cdr3_aa: CASSPSSGETQYF; clone_size: -; v_call: TRBV12-3/TRBV12-4; d_call: -; j_call: TRBJ2-5
cdr3_nt: TGTGCCAGCAGTCCCCTCGGACAGGGGAACTCTGGAAACACCATATATTTT; cdr3_aa: CASSPLGQGNSGNTIYF; clone_size: -; v_call: TRBV6-6; d_call: TRBD1; j_call: TRBJ1-3
cdr3_nt: TGTGCCATCAGTGCCACGGGGACTCCTAACTATGGCTACACCTTC; cdr3_aa: CAISATGTPNYGYTF; clone_size: once; v_call: TRBV10-3; d_call: -; j_call: TRBJ1-2
cdr3_nt: TGTGCCAGCAGCTCCACAGGTAGCACCGGGGAGCTGTTTTTT; cdr3_aa: CASSSTGSTGELFF; clone_size: -; v_call: TRBV7-3; d_call: -; j_call: TRBJ2-2
cdr3_nt: TGTGCCAGCAGTTCGCAGGCCGGGAACACTGAAGCTTTCTTT; cdr3_aa: CASSSQAGNTEAFF; clone_size: -; v_call: TRBV6-5; d_call: -; j_call: TRBJ1-1
cdr3_nt: TGTGCCAGCAGCTTGGAACAGCTCATGAACACTGAAGCTTTCTTT; cdr3_aa: CASSLEQLMNTEAFF; clone_size: -; v_call: TRBV5-4; d_call: -; j_call: TRBJ1-1
cdr3_nt: TGCAGCGTCTGGACAGACTATGGCTACACCTTC; cdr3_aa: CSVWTDYGYTF; clone_size: few; v_call: TRBV29-1; d_call: -; j_call: TRBJ1-2
cdr3_nt: TGTGCCTGGAGTCCCCGAGGGGGTCGCACAGATACGCAGTATTTT; cdr3_aa: CAWSPRGGRTDTQYF; clone_size: -; v_call: TRBV30; d_call: -; j_call: TRBJ2-3
cdr3_nt: TGTGCCAGCAGCACGACAGGGGGCATGGCCACTGAAGCTTTCTTT; cdr3_aa: CASSTTGGMATEAFF; clone_size: -; v_call: TRBV5-4; d_call: TRBD1; j_call: TRBJ1-1
cdr3_nt: TGTGCCAGCAGCTTATCGGGGAGCACTGAAGCTTTCTTT; cdr3_aa: CASSLSGSTEAFF; clone_size: -; v_call: TRBV11-2; d_call: -; j_call: TRBJ1-1
cdr3_nt: TGTGCCAGCAGCTTGAGATGGGCGGGCGGGGGGGACCAAGAGACCCAGTACTTC; cdr3_aa: CASSLRWAGGGDQETQYF; clone_size: -; v_call: TRBV5-6; d_call: TRBD2; j_call: TRBJ2-5
cdr3_nt: TGTGCCAGCAGTTTCACCGGGTCTGGAAACACCATATATTTT; cdr3_aa: CASSFTGSGNTIYF; clone_size: -; v_call: TRBV28; d_call: -; j_call: TRBJ1-3
cdr3_nt: TGTGCCAGTCTTCCCGGCGGGGGAAACACCATATATTTT; cdr3_aa: CASLPGGGNTIYF; clone_size: -; v_call: TRBV19; d_call: -; j_call: TRBJ1-3
cdr3_nt: TGTGCCAGCAGCTTAGGGACAGGGGCTAATGAAAAACTGTTTTTT; cdr3_aa: CASSLGTGANEKLFF; clone_size: -; v_call: TRBV7-2; d_call: TRBD1; j_call: TRBJ1-4
cdr3_nt: TGTGCCATCAGTGGGGGACAGGGATCCTACAATGAGCAGTTCTTC; cdr3_aa: CAISGGQGSYNEQFF; clone_size: -; v_call: TRBV10-3; d_call: TRBD1; j_call: TRBJ2-1
cdr3_nt: TGTGCCAGCAGCGTAGATGGAGGACCCTATGGCTACACCTTC; cdr3_aa: CASSVDGGPYGYTF; clone_size: -; v_call: TRBV9; d_call: -; j_call: TRBJ1-2
cdr3_nt: TGTGCCAGCAGCCAGGCGGGGGAATCGGGGAATCGGATAAATCAGCCCCAGCATTTT; cdr3_aa: CASSQAGESGNRINQPQHF; clone_size: once; v_call: TRBV4-2; d_call: -; j_call: TRBJ1-5
cdr3_nt: TGTGCCACCGGACAGGGTAGAGGAACCTACGAGCAGTACTTC; cdr3_aa: CATGQGRGTYEQYF; clone_size: -; v_call: TRBV19; d_call: TRBD1; j_call: TRBJ2-7
cdr3_nt: TGTGCCAGCAGTTTTAGGAGCGGGTCCAGGGGGCGTGGCTACACCTTC; cdr3_aa: CASSFRSGSRGRGYTF; clone_size: -; v_call: TRBV28; d_call: TRBD1; j_call: TRBJ1-2
cdr3_nt: TGTGCCACCAGTGATTTGGGGACAGGGTTTTCCTACGAGCAGTACTTC; cdr3_aa: CATSDLGTGFSYEQYF; clone_size: -; v_call: TRBV24-1; d_call: TRBD1; j_call: TRBJ2-7
cdr3_nt: TGTGCCAGCAGACCCAGGCCGGGGGGCTATGGCTACACCTTC; cdr3_aa: CASRPRPGGYGYTF; clone_size: -; v_call: TRBV6-5; d_call: -; j_call: TRBJ1-2
cdr3_nt: TGTGCCAGCAGCCAAGGTGGTTTTATTGGGGCAATGAACACCGGGGAGCTGTTTTTT; cdr3_aa: CASSQGGFIGAMNTGELFF; clone_size: -; v_call: TRBV14; d_call: -; j_call: TRBJ2-2
cdr3_nt: TGTGCCAGCAGCCAAGTCGGGAGGGCCGGGGAGCTGTTTTTT; cdr3_aa: CASSQVGRAGELFF; clone_size: once; v_call: TRBV3-1/TRBV3-2; d_call: TRBD2; j_call: TRBJ2-2
cdr3_nt: TGCGCCAGCAGCCAAGACGGGATCTATAATTCACCCCTCCACTTT; cdr3_aa: CASSQDGIYNSPLHF; clone_size: -; v_call: TRBV4-1; d_call: -; j_call: TRBJ1-6
cdr3_nt: TGTGCCAGCAGTTTAAACGGGACTAGCGGGGGCTTCTACAATGAGCAGTTCTTC; cdr3_aa: CASSLNGTSGGFYNEQFF; clone_size: -; v_call: TRBV27; d_call: TRBD2; j_call: TRBJ2-1
cdr3_nt: TGTGCCAGCAGCTTGGTGGGGGGGGCTCGGAACACTGAAGCTTTCTTT; cdr3_aa: CASSLVGGARNTEAFF; clone_size: -; v_call: TRBV5-4; d_call: -; j_call: TRBJ1-1
cdr3_nt: TGTGCCAGCAGCAGGGACAGGGAGGACGAGCAGTACTTC; cdr3_aa: CASSRDREDEQYF; clone_size: -; v_call: TRBV6-5; d_call: TRBD1; j_call: TRBJ2-7
cdr3_nt: TGCGCCAGCAGCCCGAGACAGGGTACTTTTATAGCTTTCTTT; cdr3_aa: CASSPRQGTFIAFF; clone_size: -; v_call: TRBV4-1; d_call: TRBD1; j_call: TRBJ1-1
cdr3_nt: TGTGCCAGCAGTGAATTTGGGAGTAGCACAGATACGCAGTATTTT; cdr3_aa: CASSEFGSSTDTQYF; clone_size: -; v_call: TRBV25-1; d_call: -; j_call: TRBJ2-3
cdr3_nt: TGTGCCAGCAGTGACACCGAGCGGGGGAGCACAGATACGCAGTATTTT; cdr3_aa: CASSDTERGSTDTQYF; clone_size: -; v_call: TRBV6-4; d_call: TRBD2; j_call: TRBJ2-3
cdr3_nt: TGTGCCAGCAGCACCTGGACATCCTATGGCTACACCTTC; cdr3_aa: CASSTWTSYGYTF; clone_size: -; v_call: TRBV21-1; d_call: -; j_call: TRBJ1-2
cdr3_nt: TGTGCCAGCAGCCTTAAAGTCCCGGGACAGGTTCTAAACACTGAAGCTTTCTTT; cdr3_aa: CASSLKVPGQVLNTEAFF; clone_size: -; v_call: TRBV13; d_call: TRBD1; j_call: TRBJ1-1
cdr3_nt: TGTGCCAGCAGTTACCGGGGGGACGAGCAGTTCTTC; cdr3_aa: CASSYRGDEQFF; clone_size: -; v_call: TRBV6-5; d_call: TRBD2; j_call: TRBJ2-1
cdr3_nt: TGTGCCAGCAGCCACAGGGATAGCTATGGCTACACCTTC; cdr3_aa: CASSHRDSYGYTF; clone_size: -; v_call: TRBV21-1; d_call: -; j_call: TRBJ1-2
cdr3_nt: TGTGCCTGGAGTTCGGGAAGCTATGGCTACACCTTC; cdr3_aa: CAWSSGSYGYTF; clone_size: -; v_call: TRBV30; d_call: -; j_call: TRBJ1-2
cdr3_nt: TGTGCCAGCAGCCCAGGGCTACAGTCACAGGGCTACACCTTC; cdr3_aa: CASSPGLQSQGYTF; clone_size: -; v_call: TRBV7-3; d_call: -; j_call: TRBJ1-2